This passage covers 25 T cell receptor beta chains from one sample sequenced in a study of blood T cell repertoires in COVID-19. Sequencing was performed with immunoSEQ multiplex PCR; in TCRdb, only in-frame clones are kept and a portion is missing. The data contain just over 50,000 clones, just over 85% of them seen just once; the ten biggest clones take up roughly 15%. Sequenced material: peripheral blood. The receptors here all came from a man in his sixties or seventies with acute or convalescent COVID-19.

This clone was observed once. The chain joins TRBV4-1 to TRBJ2-1, with 9 bases that match TRBD2. Germline V gene data show CDR1 as MGHRA and CDR2 as YSYEKL. Trimming removed 3 bases from V and 7 bases from J; junction bases left unmatched: 10. The CDR3 runs to 16 residues. The CDR3, as DNA: TGCGCCAGCAGCCAGGCCGGAGGACTAGCGAGAAATGAGCAGTTCTTC. Protein: CASSQAGGLARNEQFF.

CDR3 bases: TGTGCCAGTAGGGAGGACAGCGATCAGCCCCAGCATTTT. It is translated as CASREDSDQPQHF. The chain joins TRBV19 to TRBJ1-5, with D possibly being TRBD1 (6 bases). Trimming removed 6 bases from V and 5 bases from J, with 11 bases in between. The CDR3 runs 13 residues. Germline V CDR1 and CDR2: LNHDA, SQIVND (reference sequence).

The CDR3 DNA reads TGTGCCAGCAGCGCGTTGACAGGGGCCTATGGCTACACCTTC. This codes for CASSALTGAYGYTF. V gene TRBV13 combines with J gene TRBJ1-2; the match to TRBD1 covers 8 bases. V lost 5 bases, J lost 4 bases, and 6 bases stayed unmatched. The CDR3 covers 14 residues. CDR1 and CDR2 from the germline V gene are PRHDT and FYEKMQ (reference sequence). Full variable domain (rest looked up from reference TRBV13 and TRBJ1-2): AAGVIQSPRHLIKEKRETATLKCYPIPRHDTVYWYQQGPGQDPQFLISFYEKMQSDKGSIPDRFSAQQFSDYHSELNMSSLELGDSALYFCASSALTGAYGYTFGSGTRLTVV.

The chain has TRBV11-3 and TRBJ2-3; possibly TRBD1 for D (5 bases). This CDR3 is 13 amino acids long. CDR1 and CDR2 from the germline V gene are SGHNT and YENEEA. V was trimmed by 5 bases and J by 6 bases, leaving 12 bases between them. The DNA for the CDR3 is TGTGCCAGCAGCCCGTCTGGGGCGGATACGCAGTATTTT. It is translated as CASSPSGADTQYF. The full variable domain, rest sourced from reference TRBV11-3 and TRBJ2-3, is EAGVVQSPRYKIIEKKQPVAFWCNPISGHNTLYWYLQNLGQGPELLIRYENEEAVDDSQLPKDRFSAERLKGVDSTLKIQPAELGDSAVYLCASSPSGADTQYFGPGTRLTVL.

The chain couples TRBV28 to TRBJ1-2, with a weak D call TRBD1 (6 bases). Germline V CDR1 and CDR2: MDHEN, SYDVKM. Trimming left V 5 bases short and J 10 bases short, with 23 bases between. The CDR3 sequence is 15 residues long. The CDR3 here is CASSLPTGWFKFYTF. CDR3 bases: TGTGCCAGCAGTCTTCCGACAGGTTGGTTTAAGTTCTACACCTTC.

J is TRBJ2-3 and V is TRBV6-5; the D gene is possibly TRBD2 (6 bases). V lost 0 bases and J lost 4, with 14 bases in between. CDR3 length equals 16 residues. Germline CDR1 is MNHEY and CDR2 is SVGAGI. The CDR3 DNA sequence: TGTGCCAGCAGTTACTCGAGGGACTCAGTACCAGATACGCAGTATTTT. It codes for CASSYSRDSVPDTQYF.

CDR3: CASSFGGAPGELFF. The DNA of the CDR3 is TGTGCCAGCAGCTTTGGAGGGGCCCCCGGGGAGCTGTTTTTT. The chain employs TRBV7-6 and TRBJ2-2; a possible D gene is TRBD2 (6 bases). V gave up 3 bases and J gave up 6 bases, with 11 bases separating them. This CDR3 has 14 amino acids. CDR1 and CDR2 (germline): SGHVS, FNYEAQ. The full variable domain, in which reference TRBV7-6 and TRBJ2-2 provide the parts outside the CDR3, is GAGVSQSPRYKVTKRGQDVALRCDPISGHVSLYWYRQALGQGPEFLTYFNYEAQQDKSGLPNDRFSAERPEGSISTLTIQRTEQRDSAMYRCASSFGGAPGELFFGEGSRLTVL.

The chain recombines TRBV11-2 with TRBJ2-2; 7 bases line up with TRBD2. V was pared by 6 bases and J by 4 bases, with 8 bases of the junction left unmatched. The germline gives CDR1 SGHAT, CDR2 FQNNGV. The CDR3 runs to 15 residues. The DNA for the CDR3 is TGTGCCAGCAGGGTAACTAGCGTACCCACCGGGGAGCTGTTTTTT. Translating it yields CASRVTSVPTGELFF.

The chain uses TRBV2 and TRBJ2-1; TRBD2 matches 13 bases. This CDR3 has 15 amino acids. Unmatched junction bases numbered 5, after V lost 6 bases and J lost 6 bases. Germline V gene lookup returns CDR1 SNHLY and CDR2 FYNNEI. The CDR3: CASRAGTSGVNEQFF. CDR3 nucleotide sequence: TGTGCCAGCAGGGCCGGGACTAGCGGGGTCAATGAGCAGTTCTTC.

This clone came up once. The V and J genes are TRBV3-1 (or the pseudogene TRBV3-2) and TRBJ1-2; possibly TRBD1 for D (6 bases). Germline V gene data show CDR1 as LGHDT and CDR2 as YNNKEL (reference sequence). This CDR3 comprises 15 residues. The V gene lost 1 base and the J gene lost 4 bases, with 13 bases spanning the gap. CDR3 nucleotides: TGTGCCAGCAGCCAAGGCCAGGGGCTTTCCTATGGCTACACCTTC. Its protein is CASSQGQGLSYGYTF.

This clone was seen only a few times. The chain has TRBV7-9 and TRBJ2-2; D call uncertain. Germline CDR1 is SEHNR and CDR2 is FQNEAQ (reference sequence). CDR3 length equals 14 residues. V lost 5 bases, J lost 4 bases, and 11 bases lay in between. CDR3 coding DNA: TGTGCCAGCAGCATCGAGGCGGCCACCGGGGAGCTGTTTTTT. Encoded protein: CASSIEAATGELFF.

This clone has only one observation. The chain is built from TRBV7-9 and TRBJ1-2; D uncertain. Trimming shortened V by 1 base and J by 8 bases, and 11 bases separated the two germline ends. The CDR3 runs 13 residues. The germline V gene encodes CDR1 SEHNR and CDR2 FQNEAQ (reference sequence). In DNA form, the CDR3 reads TGTGCCAGCAGCTTAGGAATGGCGGCAGGCTACACCTTC. Translation gives CASSLGMAAGYTF.

The chain carries TRBV20-1 and TRBJ2-1; TRBD1 matches at 7 bases. V lost 1 base to trimming and J lost 15 bases; unmatched junction nucleotides: 6. The CDR3 has 11 residues. Germline V gene lookup returns CDR1 DFQATT and CDR2 SNEGSKA (reference sequence). CDR3 in amino acids: CSARAGGILFF. The CDR3 nucleotides are TGCAGTGCTAGAGCAGGGGGTATACTGTTCTTC.

CDR3 nucleotide sequence: TGTGCCAGCAGTCGGACAGGGAACACCGGGGAGCTGTTTTTT. Translation gives CASSRTGNTGELFF. The chain employs TRBV3-1 (or the pseudogene TRBV3-2) and TRBJ2-2, with 7 bases matching TRBD1. Looked up from germline, CDR1 is LGHDT and CDR2 is YNNKEL (reference sequence). V shed 6 bases, J shed 1 base, and the junction held 2 bases outside the gene matches. This CDR3 has 14 amino acids.

This CDR3 is CASSQDRGQPTQYF. In DNA, the CDR3 is TGCGCCAGCAGCCAAGATCGGGGACAGCCTACGCAGTATTTT. The chain carries TRBV4-3 and TRBJ2-3, with TRBD1 matching 7 bases. Germline V gene data show CDR1 as LGHNA and CDR2 as YSLEER. The length of the CDR3 is 14 residues. The V and J ends lost 0 bases and 8 bases, in that order; junction bases with no gene match: 5.

This rearrangement joins TRBV7-2 to TRBJ1-3; 12 bases are shared with TRBD1. Looked up from germline, CDR1 is SGHTA and CDR2 is FQGNSA. CDR3 size: 16 residues. Trimming at V came to 5 bases and at J to 2 bases, leaving 4 bases not matched to a gene. The CDR3 region has the DNA TGTGCCAGCAGCCCAGGGACAGGGGGCACTGGAAACACCATATATTTT. Protein sequence: CASSPGTGGTGNTIYF. Variable domain in full (rest from reference TRBV7-2 and TRBJ1-3): GAGVSQSPSNKVTEKGKDVELRCDPISGHTALYWYRQSLGQGLEFLIYFQGNSAPDKSGLPSDRFSAERTGGSVSTLTIQRTQQEDSAVYLCASSPGTGGTGNTIYFGEGSWLTVV.

The rearrangement uses TRBV19 and TRBJ2-4; maybe TRBD1 (7 bases). V was clipped by 6 bases and J by 0 bases, with 9 bases between them. The germline V gene encodes CDR1 LNHDA and CDR2 SQIVND (reference sequence). There are 14 residues in the CDR3. The CDR3 DNA reads TGTGCCAGTAGCAGGGGGGAAGCCAAAAACATTCAGTACTTC. It translates to CASSRGEAKNIQYF.

V is TRBV7-2 and J is TRBJ2-2; maybe TRBD1 (5 bases). The CDR3 runs to 15 residues. CDR1 is SGHTA and CDR2 is FQGNSA in the germline V gene. V lost 4 bases to trimming and J lost 3 bases, with 12 bases between them. In nucleotides, the CDR3 is TGTGCCAGCAGCTACAGGTCATACGACACCGGGGAGCTGTTTTTT. Translation gives CASSYRSYDTGELFF.

V gene TRBV5-4 combines with J gene TRBJ2-2, with 11 bases matching TRBD1. In germline, CDR1 is SGHNT, CDR2 YYREEE (reference sequence). Trimming removed 5 bases from V and 7 bases from J; junction bases left unmatched: 7. The CDR3 has 15 amino acids. The CDR3 DNA reads as TGTGCCAGCAGTTATGGACAGGGGGCAAACGGGGAGCTGTTTTTT. Its translation: CASSYGQGANGELFF.

In DNA form, the CDR3 reads TGTGCCAGTAGTATAGATCGGGGTCAGCCCCAGCATTTT. Its protein product is CASSIDRGQPQHF. The chain employs TRBV19 and TRBJ1-5; D uncertain. V was pared by 0 bases and J by 6 bases, with 6 bases between. The CDR3 is 13 amino acids. Looked up from germline, CDR1 is LNHDA and CDR2 is SQIVND (reference sequence).

The chain combines TRBV19 with TRBJ1-2, with 7 bases lining up with TRBD1. CDR1 is LNHDA, CDR2 SQIVND, per germline (reference sequence). This CDR3 region has 15 residues. The V and J ends lost 5 bases and 3 bases, in that order; junction bases with no gene match: 9. Here the CDR3 DNA reads TGTGCCAGTAGTCAACCGCGGGACAGACACTATGGCTACACCTTC. Amino acids: CASSQPRDRHYGYTF.

The chain employs TRBV6-6 and TRBJ2-3; 7 bases fit TRBD2. The CDR3 is made up of 16 amino acids. Germline-derived CDR1 and CDR2 are MNHNY and SVGAGI (reference sequence). The V segment lost 8 bases and the J segment 3 bases; nucleotides outside the gene matches: 14. CDR3 nucleotide sequence: TGTGCCAGCTTGGGTTGGGCAAGCGGGGCTACAGATACGCAGTATTTT. Translation: CASLGWASGATDTQYF.

This clone occurred a few times. The rearrangement links TRBV2 to TRBJ1-5, with 8 bases identical to TRBD1. The trim removed 6 bases at V and 0 bases at J, leaving 4 bases unmatched. Per the germline V gene, CDR1 is SNHLY and CDR2 is FYNNEI. This CDR3 has 15 amino acids. The DNA for the CDR3 is TGTGCCAGCAGGGACAGGGATTCTAGCAATCAGCCCCAGCATTTT. Its translation is CASRDRDSSNQPQHF.

The chain joins TRBV29-1 to TRBJ2-2; D is perhaps TRBD2 (7 bases). The CDR3 sequence is 13 residues long. V lost 6 bases, J lost 4 bases, and 12 bases lay in between. CDR1 and CDR2 from the germline V gene are SQVTM and ANQGSEA. The CDR3 sequence is CSVGRGLTGELFF. In DNA, the CDR3 is TGCAGCGTGGGGCGGGGGCTCACCGGGGAGCTGTTTTTT.

The rearrangement links TRBV9 to TRBJ2-6; D might be TRBD2 (6 bases). CDR1 is SGDLS, CDR2 YYNGEE, per germline. The CDR3 spans 18 residues. Deletions cut 4 bases from V and 0 bases from J, with 17 bases between. CDR3: CASSSRGTGLSGANVLTF. For the CDR3, the DNA is TGTGCCAGCAGCTCCCGGGGGACGGGACTCTCTGGGGCCAACGTCCTGACTTTC.